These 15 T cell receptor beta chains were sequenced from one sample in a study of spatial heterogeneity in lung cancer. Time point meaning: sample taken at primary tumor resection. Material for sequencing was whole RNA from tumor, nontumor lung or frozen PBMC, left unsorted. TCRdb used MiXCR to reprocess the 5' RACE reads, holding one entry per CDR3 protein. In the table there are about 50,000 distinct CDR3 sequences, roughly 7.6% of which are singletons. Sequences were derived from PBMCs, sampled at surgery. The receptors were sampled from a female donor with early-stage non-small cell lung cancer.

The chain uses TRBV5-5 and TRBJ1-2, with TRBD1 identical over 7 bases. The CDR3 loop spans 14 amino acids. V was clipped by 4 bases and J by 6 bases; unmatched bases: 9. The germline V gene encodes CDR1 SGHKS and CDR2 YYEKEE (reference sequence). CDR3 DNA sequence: TGTGCCAGCAGCCCCTGGCGGGACAGAAATGGCTACACCTTC. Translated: CASSPWRDRNGYTF.

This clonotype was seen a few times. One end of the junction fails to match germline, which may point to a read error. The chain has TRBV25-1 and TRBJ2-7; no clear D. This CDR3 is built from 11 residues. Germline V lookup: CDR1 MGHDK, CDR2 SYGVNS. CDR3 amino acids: CASSEYTSMNF. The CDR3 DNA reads TGTGCCAGCAGTGAATATACTTCGATGAACTTC.

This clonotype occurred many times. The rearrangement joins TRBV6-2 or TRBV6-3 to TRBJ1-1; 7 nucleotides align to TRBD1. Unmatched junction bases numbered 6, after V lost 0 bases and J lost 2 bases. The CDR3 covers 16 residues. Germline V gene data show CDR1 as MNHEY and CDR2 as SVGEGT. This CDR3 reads CASSYSSGTVNTEAFF. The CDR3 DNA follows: TGTGCCAGCAGTTACTCTTCCGGGACAGTCAACACTGAAGCTTTCTTT.

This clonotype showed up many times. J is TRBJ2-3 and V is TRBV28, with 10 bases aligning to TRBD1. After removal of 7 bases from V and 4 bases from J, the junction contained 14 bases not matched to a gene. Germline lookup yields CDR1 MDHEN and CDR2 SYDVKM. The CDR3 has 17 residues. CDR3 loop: CASIIGGAGQGPDTQYF. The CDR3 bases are TGTGCCAGCATCATTGGGGGAGCGGGACAGGGGCCAGATACGCAGTATTTT. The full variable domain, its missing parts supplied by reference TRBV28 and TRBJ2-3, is DVKVTQSSRYLVKRTGEKVFLECVQDMDHENMFWYRQDPGLGLRLIYFSYDVKMKEKGDIPEGYSVSREKKERFSLILESASTNQTSMYLCASIIGGAGQGPDTQYFGPGTRLTVL.

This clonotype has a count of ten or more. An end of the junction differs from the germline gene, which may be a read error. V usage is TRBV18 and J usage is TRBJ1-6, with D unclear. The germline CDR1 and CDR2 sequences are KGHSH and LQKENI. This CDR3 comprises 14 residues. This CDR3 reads CASSPQRYNSPLHF. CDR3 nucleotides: TGTGCCAGCTCCCCACAGCGGTATAATTCACCCCTCCACTTT.

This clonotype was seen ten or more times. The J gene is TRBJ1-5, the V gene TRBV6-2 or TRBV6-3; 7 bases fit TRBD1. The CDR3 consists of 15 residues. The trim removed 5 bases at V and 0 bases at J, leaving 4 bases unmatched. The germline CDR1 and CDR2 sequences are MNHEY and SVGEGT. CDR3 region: CASSRGQYSNQPQHF. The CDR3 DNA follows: TGTGCCAGCAGTAGGGGACAGTATAGCAATCAGCCCCAGCATTTT.

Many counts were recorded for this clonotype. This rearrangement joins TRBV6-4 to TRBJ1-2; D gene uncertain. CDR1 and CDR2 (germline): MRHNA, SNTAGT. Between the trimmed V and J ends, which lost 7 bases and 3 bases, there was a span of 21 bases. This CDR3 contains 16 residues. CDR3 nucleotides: TGTGCCAGCATGAACAGCAGGAGTCACCGCTACTATGGCTACACCTTC. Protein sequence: CASMNSRSHRYYGYTF.

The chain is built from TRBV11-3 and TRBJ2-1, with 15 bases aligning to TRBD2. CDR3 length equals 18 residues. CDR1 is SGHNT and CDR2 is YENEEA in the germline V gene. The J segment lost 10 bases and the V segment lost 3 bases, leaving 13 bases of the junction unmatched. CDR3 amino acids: CASSLSPGLAGGGAEQFF. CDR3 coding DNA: TGTGCCAGCAGCTTGTCTCCGGGACTAGCGGGGGGAGGTGCCGAGCAGTTCTTC. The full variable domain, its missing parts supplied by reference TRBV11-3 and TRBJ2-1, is EAGVVQSPRYKIIEKKQPVAFWCNPISGHNTLYWYLQNLGQGPELLIRYENEEAVDDSQLPKDRFSAERLKGVDSTLKIQPAELGDSAVYLCASSLSPGLAGGGAEQFFGPGTRLTVL.

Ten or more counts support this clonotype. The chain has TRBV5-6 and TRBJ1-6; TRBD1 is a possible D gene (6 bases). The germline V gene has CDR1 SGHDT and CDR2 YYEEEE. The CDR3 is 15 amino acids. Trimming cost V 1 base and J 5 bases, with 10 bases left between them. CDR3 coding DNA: TGTGCCAGCAGCTTGCGGGGGGGCAATAATTCACCCCTCCACTTT. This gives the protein CASSLRGGNNSPLHF.

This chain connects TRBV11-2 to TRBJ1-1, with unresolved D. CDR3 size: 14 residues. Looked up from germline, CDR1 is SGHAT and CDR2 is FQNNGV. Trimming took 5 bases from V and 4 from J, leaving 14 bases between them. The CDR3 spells CASSQRVEGTEAFF. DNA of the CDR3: TGTGCCAGCAGCCAGAGAGTCGAGGGCACTGAAGCTTTCTTT.

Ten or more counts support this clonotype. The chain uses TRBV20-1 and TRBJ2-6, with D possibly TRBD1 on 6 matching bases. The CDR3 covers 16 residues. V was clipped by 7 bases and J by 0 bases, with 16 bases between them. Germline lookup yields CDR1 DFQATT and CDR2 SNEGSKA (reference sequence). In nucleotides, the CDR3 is TGCAGTGTTGGGGACAAGGCCTCCTCTGGGGCCAACGTCCTGACTTTC. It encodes CSVGDKASSGANVLTF.

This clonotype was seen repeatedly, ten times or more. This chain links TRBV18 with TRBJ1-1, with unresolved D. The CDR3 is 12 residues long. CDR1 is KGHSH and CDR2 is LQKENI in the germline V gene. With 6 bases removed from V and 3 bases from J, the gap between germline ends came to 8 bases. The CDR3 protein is CASSVQDTEAFF. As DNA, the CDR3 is TGTGCCAGCTCTGTCCAGGACACTGAAGCTTTCTTT.

This chain's CDR3 is CASSSSGAMGEQFF. CDR3 DNA sequence: TGTGCCAGCAGCTCGTCAGGTGCGATGGGGGAGCAGTTCTTC. The V call is TRBV11-2, the J call TRBJ2-1; no reliable D call. The CDR3 is 14 residues long. V was clipped by 4 bases and J by 10 bases, with 17 bases between them. Germline CDR1 reads SGHAT; CDR2 reads FQNNGV.

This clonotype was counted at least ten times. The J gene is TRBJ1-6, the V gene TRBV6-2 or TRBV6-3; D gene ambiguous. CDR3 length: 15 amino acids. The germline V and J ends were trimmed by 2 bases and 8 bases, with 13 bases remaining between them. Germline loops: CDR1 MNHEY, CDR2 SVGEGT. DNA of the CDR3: TGTGCCAGCAGTTACGCCCGACTGGGAGATTCACCCCTCCACTTT. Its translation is CASSYARLGDSPLHF.

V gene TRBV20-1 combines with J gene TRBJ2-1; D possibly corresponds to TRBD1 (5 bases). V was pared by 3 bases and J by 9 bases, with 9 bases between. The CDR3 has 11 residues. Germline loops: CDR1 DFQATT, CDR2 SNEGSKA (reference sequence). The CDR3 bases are TGCAGTGCTAGTCAGGGCGGTGAGCAGTTCTTC. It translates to CSASQGGEQFF.